The 11 T cell receptor beta chains below were found in one sample sequenced in a study of blood T cell repertoires in COVID-19 (dated by TCRdb to about 2020). The protocol used for the library was the immunoSEQ multiplex PCR assay. What TCRdb holds here is the immuneACCESS table cut down to in-frame rearrangements. Part of the clones is not present; checked against another copy, under half of the missing clones reflect an unresolved V gene, and the others are unexplained. This sample holds around 60,000 clones; roughly 87% were observed only once. The ten largest clones take up 3.5% of the sample. The sequenced material came from peripheral blood. All receptors derive from a man aged 50 to 59 with active COVID-19.

This clone has only one observation. The chain couples TRBV3-1 (or the pseudogene TRBV3-2) to TRBJ2-5, with 11 bases matching TRBD2. The length of the CDR3 is 18 residues. The junction had 15 bases not matched to a gene; V was cut back by 2 bases and J by 7 bases. Germline V gene lookup returns CDR1 LGHDT and CDR2 YNNKEL (reference sequence). CDR3 loop: CASSQLKSSGGPAGTQYF. In nucleotides, the CDR3 is TGTGCCAGCAGCCAACTCAAATCTAGCGGGGGGCCCGCGGGGACCCAGTACTTC.

The genes are TRBV10-3 and TRBJ1-2; D perhaps matches TRBD1 (5 bases). From germline, CDR1 is ENHRY and CDR2 SYGVKD. The CDR3 loop spans 14 amino acids. V lost 3 bases and J 8 bases, leaving 16 bases between the germline ends. This CDR3 is CAISDPDRERGYTF. In DNA form, the CDR3 reads TGTGCCATCAGTGACCCTGACAGAGAAAGAGGCTACACCTTC.

The J gene is TRBJ1-2, the V gene TRBV7-6; D may be TRBD1 (5 bases). Germline V lookup: CDR1 SGHVS, CDR2 FNYEAQ. The V and J ends lost 2 bases and 8 bases respectively, with 12 bases between them. The CDR3 has 13 residues. CDR3 in DNA: TGTGCCAGCAGCTTAAGTGGGGCTAAAGGCTACACCTTC. It encodes CASSLSGAKGYTF.

V is TRBV15 and J is TRBJ1-1; D not resolved. The V end lost 2 bases, the J end lost 3 bases, and 7 bases lay between the germline ends. The CDR3 runs to 13 residues. Per germline, CDR1 LNHNV and CDR2 YYDKDF (reference sequence). The CDR3 DNA is TGTGCCACCAGCAGACAGTCATACACTGAAGCTTTCTTT. Amino acids: CATSRQSYTEAFF. The full variable domain, with the rest looked up from reference TRBV15 and TRBJ1-1, is DAMVIQNPRYQVTQFGKPVTLSCSQTLNHNVMYWYQQKSSQAPKLLFHYYDKDFNNEADTPDNFQSRRPNTSFCFLDIRSPGLGDTAMYLCATSRQSYTEAFFGQGTRLTVV.

The genes are TRBV11-1 and TRBJ2-4; D may be TRBD2 (6 bases). CDR3 length equals 14 residues. Looked up from germline, CDR1 is SGHAT and CDR2 is FQDESV (reference sequence). The V end was cut by 9 bases, the J end by 0 bases, with 12 bases between. CDR3 DNA: TGTGCCAGTTCGTCCGGGAGAGCCAAAAACATTCAGTACTTC. It encodes CASSSGRAKNIQYF. Together with reference TRBV11-1 and TRBJ2-4, the CDR3 gives the full variable domain: EAEVAQSPRYKITEKSQAVAFWCDPISGHATLYWYRQILGQGPELLVQFQDESVVDDSQLPKDRFSAERLKGVDSTLKIQPAELGDSAMYLCASSSGRAKNIQYFGAGTRLSVL.

This chain joins TRBV7-9 and TRBJ2-4; the match to TRBD2 covers 15 bases. V dropped 5 bases and J dropped 10; count of bases not matched to a gene: 6. The length of the CDR3 is 15 residues. Germline V lookup: CDR1 SEHNR, CDR2 FQNEAQ (reference sequence). CDR3 nucleotide sequence: TGTGCCAGCAGCCCCGGGACTAGCGGGGGGAGGATTCAGTACTTC. The encoded protein is CASSPGTSGGRIQYF.

This clone has just one count. In DNA, the CDR3 is TGTGCCACCAGCAGAGAGGGGAGCGGGGGGGCGAGCACAGATACGCAGTATTTT. It is translated as CATSREGSGGASTDTQYF. The V and J genes are TRBV15 and TRBJ2-3; 10 nucleotides agree with TRBD2. This CDR3 has 18 amino acids. The germline CDR1 and CDR2 sequences are LNHNV and YYDKDF (reference sequence). Trimming at V came to 0 bases and at J to 0 bases, leaving 6 bases not matched to a gene. Supplemented by reference TRBV15 and TRBJ2-3, the full variable domain reads DAMVIQNPRYQVTQFGKPVTLSCSQTLNHNVMYWYQQKSSQAPKLLFHYYDKDFNNEADTPDNFQSRRPNTSFCFLDIRSPGLGDTAMYLCATSREGSGGASTDTQYFGPGTRLTVL.

The gene calls are TRBV9 and TRBJ2-2; D gene uncertain. Germline CDR1 is SGDLS and CDR2 is YYNGEE. Trimming pared 5 bases from V and 5 bases from J, leaving 7 bases between. The CDR3 is 12 residues long. CDR3 protein: CASSRTTGELFF. The CDR3 DNA reads as TGTGCCAGCAGTCGAACTACCGGGGAGCTGTTTTTT.

The rearrangement links TRBV6-5 to TRBJ1-2; 7 nucleotides align to TRBD1. CDR3 length: 12 amino acids. J lost 8 bases, V lost 7 bases, and 7 bases had no gene match. In germline, CDR1 is MNHEY, CDR2 SVGAGI. DNA for the CDR3: TGTGCCAGCAAAAAGGGGGCGCTGGGCTACACCTTC. Residues: CASKKGALGYTF.

V gene TRBV5-4 combines with J gene TRBJ2-4; TRBD1 matches at 7 bases. CDR1 is SGHNT and CDR2 is YYREEE in the germline V gene (reference sequence). The CDR3 runs to 17 residues. V lost 0 bases to trimming and J lost 6 bases; unmatched junction nucleotides: 12. The CDR3 DNA reads as TGTGCCAGCAGCTTGGGCATGACAGGGCGTGGGAGAAACATTCAGTACTTC. Encoded protein: CASSLGMTGRGRNIQYF.

This rearrangement joins TRBV5-1 to TRBJ1-2; D possibly corresponds to TRBD1 (6 bases). Looked up from germline, CDR1 is SGHRS and CDR2 is YFSETQ. CDR3 size: 15 residues. V was trimmed by 4 bases and J by 4 bases, leaving 17 bases between them. The CDR3 region is CASSLGQPGAYGYTF. CDR3 nucleotide sequence: TGCGCCAGCAGCCTAGGACAGCCTGGAGCCTATGGCTACACCTTC.